This T cell receptor (beta chain) was found in a study of cytomegalovirus exposure and HLA in healthy donors. Both 60 Vbeta primers and 13 Jbeta primers went into the PCR. Clones were sequenced by immunoSEQ multiplex PCR, and TCRdb holds only the in-frame ones, with some missing. This sample has 140,000 or so clones; just over 70% occur once, and the top ten carry approximately 1.6%. The CDR3 has 13 residues. CDR1 is LNHDA, CDR2 SQIVND, per germline (reference sequence). Worth noting for this clone: Antigen: not known.

Overall study findings and caveats: Earlier analysis found most TCR beta V segments productive about 87% or about 30% of the time. When analyzed later, a missense DCLRE1C variant was found to be linked to TCR beta V- and J-gene trimming.

V is TRBV19 and J is TRBJ2-7; TRBD2 is a possible D gene (7 bases). This receptor was obtained from a woman under 40 in good health and CMV-seronegative. Sample: PBMCs. Written as DNA, the CDR3 is TGCCAAGGGGGGGGCCCGATTAACTACGAGCAGTACGTC. Its translation is CQGGGPINYEQYV.